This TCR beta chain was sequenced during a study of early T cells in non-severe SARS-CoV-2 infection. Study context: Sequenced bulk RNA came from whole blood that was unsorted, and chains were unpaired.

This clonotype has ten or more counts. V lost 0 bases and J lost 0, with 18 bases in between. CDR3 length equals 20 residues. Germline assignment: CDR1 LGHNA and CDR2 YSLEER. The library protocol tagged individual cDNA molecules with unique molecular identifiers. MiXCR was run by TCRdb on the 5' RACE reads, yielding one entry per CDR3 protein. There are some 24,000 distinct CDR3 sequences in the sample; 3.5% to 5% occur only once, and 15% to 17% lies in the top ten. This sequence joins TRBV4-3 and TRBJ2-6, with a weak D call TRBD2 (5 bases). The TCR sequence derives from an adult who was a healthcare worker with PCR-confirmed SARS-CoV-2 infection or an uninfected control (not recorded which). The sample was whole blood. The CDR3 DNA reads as TGCGCCAGCAGCCAAGATCCAGAGGGCAGTTCCACCTCTGGGGCCAACGTCCTGACTTTC. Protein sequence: CASSQDPEGSSTSGANVLTF.